Below are 4 T cell receptor beta chains sequenced from a single sample in a study of CD8 T cells in ankylosing spondylitis. TCRdb reprocessed the 5' RACE reads with MiXCR, giving one entry per CDR3 protein. The repertoire holds around 130,000 distinct CDR3 sequences, with around 8.5% as singletons. The sequenced sample was blood, either unsorted or a sorted T cell fraction (not recorded which). The receptors shown here come from a male donor with ankylosing spondylitis or in good health (not recorded which).

The chain is built from TRBV19 and TRBJ1-1; D call uncertain. The V and J ends lost 3 bases and 1 base respectively, with 9 bases between them. The CDR3 covers 14 residues. Germline CDR1 reads LNHDA; CDR2 reads SQIVND (reference sequence). CDR3 bases: TGTGCCAGTAGTATTGGGCGGCCGAACACTGAAGCTTTCTTT. The encoded protein is CASSIGRPNTEAFF.

This clonotype was counted at least ten times. The gene calls are TRBV3-1 and TRBJ2-2; D remains ambiguous. Trimming stripped 4 bases from V and 6 bases from J, with 9 bases between. Looked up from germline, CDR1 is LGHDT and CDR2 is YNNKEL (reference sequence). This CDR3 contains 13 residues. This CDR3 is CASSPRLAGELFF. DNA for the CDR3: TGTGCCAGCAGCCCTCGGCTTGCCGGGGAGCTGTTTTTT.

This clonotype was recorded many times. The chain uses TRBV4-2 and TRBJ2-6; 8 nucleotides line up with TRBD1. CDR1 and CDR2 from the germline V gene are LGHNA and YNFKEQ. CDR3 length: 18 amino acids. V trimming: 5 bases; J trimming: 0 bases; junction bases outside the gene matches: 9. As DNA, the CDR3 is TGTGCCAGCAGCTATCGGACAGGGCCTCTCTCTGGGGCCAACGTCCTGACTTTC. Translation gives CASSYRTGPLSGANVLTF.

Concerning this clonotype: This sequence may be a read error, since a much larger clone differs from it by one base. This chain uses TRBV5-1 with TRBJ1-1; D may be TRBD1 (6 bases). V lost 1 base and J lost 1, with 17 bases in between. Looked up from germline, CDR1 is SGHRS and CDR2 is YFSETQ. The CDR3 has 17 residues. The CDR3 reads CASSLKTGLSANTEAFF. CDR3 nucleotides: TGCGCCAGCAGCTTGAAAACAGGGCTTTCGGCGAACACTGAAGCTTTCTTT.